The 22 T cell receptor beta chains below come from one sample, sequenced in a study of a mutant IDH1 vaccine in newly diagnosed glioma. Repertoires were generated with immunoSEQ multiplex PCR, while TCRdb's copy carries only in-frame clones and drops some. The sample lists about 34,000 clones, 80% seen once, with 9% in the top ten. The time point denotes: baseline, week 1 (first vaccination visit). Treatment of the sample: pre-vaccination baseline after standard-of-care therapy. This material consisted of peripheral blood mononuclear cells (PBMCs), taken from a glioma patient treated with radiotherapy, temozolomide or both. These receptors all come from a man aged 50 to 59 with glioma. Some clones in this sample may be carry-over from other donors' samples.

V and J are TRBV4-1 and TRBJ2-5; no clear D. The CDR3 extends over 14 amino acids. Trimming took 0 bases from V and 2 from J, leaving 7 bases between them. Looked up from germline, CDR1 is MGHRA and CDR2 is YSYEKL. As DNA, the CDR3 is TGCGCCAGCAGCCAAGATCCTATACAAGAGACCCAGTACTTC. This codes for CASSQDPIQETQYF.

This clone is a singleton in its sample. This chain connects TRBV15 to TRBJ2-7; D is possibly TRBD1 or TRBD2 (5 bases each). This CDR3 contains 14 residues. V lost 5 bases and J lost 5, with 16 bases in between. Looked up from germline, CDR1 is LNHNV and CDR2 is YYDKDF (reference sequence). The CDR3 sequence: CATSGGRGENEQYF. The CDR3 nucleotides are TGTGCCACCAGCGGGGGTAGGGGAGAGAACGAGCAGTACTTC. The variable domain in full, with the rest retrieved from reference TRBV15 and TRBJ2-7, is DAMVIQNPRYQVTQFGKPVTLSCSQTLNHNVMYWYQQKSSQAPKLLFHYYDKDFNNEADTPDNFQSRRPNTSFCFLDIRSPGLGDTAMYLCATSGGRGENEQYFGPGTRLTVT.

The chain has TRBV6-5 and TRBJ2-7; the D gene is possibly TRBD2 (5 bases). Germline V CDR1 and CDR2: MNHEY, SVGAGI. Trimming shortened V by 4 bases and J by 6 bases, and 16 bases separated the two germline ends. The CDR3 is 14 amino acids. This CDR3 is CASSWMREGGEQYF. In DNA, the CDR3 is TGTGCCAGCAGTTGGATGAGGGAAGGAGGCGAGCAGTACTTC.

The chain is built from TRBV18 and TRBJ1-4; no firm D call. Germline values: CDR1 KGHSH, CDR2 LQKENI. The CDR3 contains 14 residues. Trimming cost V 4 bases and J 3 bases, with 9 bases left between them. CDR3 sequence reads: CASSLRISNEKLFF. In DNA form, the CDR3 reads TGTGCCAGCTCACTCAGGATCTCTAATGAAAAACTGTTTTTT.

The sample holds a few counts of this clone. The chain combines TRBV27 with TRBJ1-1; TRBD1 aligns across 7 bases. The V segment lost 1 base and the J segment 2 bases; nucleotides outside the gene matches: 10. The CDR3 has 17 amino acids. CDR1 MNHEY and CDR2 SMNVEV come from the germline V gene (reference sequence). The CDR3 region is CASSLFGAGTVNTEAFF. As DNA, the CDR3 is TGTGCCAGCAGTTTATTTGGGGCCGGGACAGTTAACACTGAAGCTTTCTTT.

The chain uses TRBV5-8 and TRBJ1-5, with 8 bases fitting TRBD1. The V gene end was trimmed by 2 bases and the J gene end by 3 bases; junction bases not matched to a gene: 4. The CDR3 is made up of 15 amino acids. In germline, CDR1 is SGHTS, CDR2 YDEGEE. CDR3: CASSFGQGLNQPQHF. The CDR3 DNA reads as TGTGCCAGCAGCTTCGGACAGGGTCTCAATCAGCCCCAGCATTTT.

V is TRBV2 and J is TRBJ2-5; tentative D call: TRBD1 (5 bases). Germline V gene sequence: CDR1 SNHLY, CDR2 FYNNEI. The CDR3 loop spans 13 amino acids. The germline V and J ends were trimmed by 8 bases and 1 base, with 11 bases remaining between them. The CDR3 bases are TGTGCCAGCCGTCGACAGCTCCAAGAGACCCAGTACTTC. Protein: CASRRQLQETQYF. The variable domain in full, with the rest retrieved from reference TRBV2 and TRBJ2-5, is EPEVTQTPSHQVTQMGQEVILRCVPISNHLYFYWYRQILGQKVEFLVSFYNNEISEKSEIFDDQFSVERPDGSNFTLKIRSTKLEDSAMYFCASRRQLQETQYFGPGTRLLVL.

Comments on this clone: The sample carries other DNA sequences with the same CDR3. In nucleotides, the CDR3 is TGTGCCAGCAGTGAAGCGTTGGGACAGGCCCCTTACGAGCAGTACTTC. It specifies CASSEALGQAPYEQYF. This chain links TRBV2 with TRBJ2-7; 8 bases align to TRBD1. V lost 0 bases to trimming and J lost 4 bases; unmatched junction nucleotides: 8. The CDR3 covers 16 residues. The V gene's germline CDR1 is SNHLY and CDR2 FYNNEI.

This chain uses TRBV7-2 with TRBJ2-7; 12 nucleotides match TRBD2. V gave up 5 bases and J gave up 9 bases; unmatched junction bases: 8. CDR1 is SGHTA and CDR2 is FQGNSA in the germline V gene. The CDR3 is made up of 14 amino acids. In DNA form, the CDR3 reads TGTGCCAGCAGCCTGTTGACTAGCGGGAGAAGGCAGTACTTC. Amino acid sequence: CASSLLTSGRRQYF. The full variable domain, in which reference TRBV7-2 and TRBJ2-7 provide the parts outside the CDR3, is GAGVSQSPSNKVTEKGKDVELRCDPISGHTALYWYRQSLGQGLEFLIYFQGNSAPDKSGLPSDRFSAERTGGSVSTLTIQRTQQEDSAVYLCASSLLTSGRRQYFGPGTRLTVT.

This chain uses TRBV5-1 with TRBJ1-1; D is possibly TRBD1 (6 bases). CDR3 length equals 14 residues. Trimming took 3 bases from V and 1 from J, leaving 10 bases between them. The V gene's germline CDR1 is SGHRS and CDR2 YFSETQ. The DNA of the CDR3 is TGCGCCAGCAGCTGGGGGGGGCGGAACACTGAAGCTTTCTTT. Amino acid sequence: CASSWGGRNTEAFF. Complete variable domain (other parts from reference TRBV5-1 and TRBJ1-1): KAGVTQTPRYLIKTRGQQVTLSCSPISGHRSVSWYQQTPGQGLQFLFEYFSETQRNKGNFPGRFSGRQFSNSRSEMNVSTLELGDSALYLCASSWGGRNTEAFFGQGTRLTVV.

The V call is TRBV7-8, the J call TRBJ2-1; D not certain. CDR3 length equals 14 residues. The germline gives CDR1 SGHVS, CDR2 FQNEAQ. Trimming pared 4 bases from V and 6 bases from J, leaving 13 bases between. The CDR3 loop is CASSYRSGPNEQFF. The CDR3 nucleotides are TGTGCCAGCAGCTACCGGTCCGGGCCCAATGAGCAGTTCTTC.

The genes are TRBV14 and TRBJ2-3; D may be TRBD2 (6 bases). Germline V lookup: CDR1 SGHDN, CDR2 FVKESK. The CDR3 loop spans 16 amino acids. The V end lost 0 bases, the J end lost 2 bases, and 12 bases lay between the germline ends. The CDR3 region is CASSQEFSGLTDTQYF. The CDR3 DNA follows: TGTGCCAGCAGCCAAGAGTTTAGCGGCCTCACAGATACGCAGTATTTT.

This chain links TRBV29-1 with TRBJ2-7; 7 nucleotides agree with TRBD1. V trimming: 0 bases; J trimming: 3 bases; junction bases outside the gene matches: 2. The CDR3 has 13 amino acids. Germline V lookup: CDR1 SQVTM, CDR2 ANQGSEA. CDR3 in amino acids: CSVEEQGFYEQYF. The CDR3, as DNA: TGCAGCGTTGAAGAACAGGGGTTCTACGAGCAGTACTTC.

V and J are TRBV14 and TRBJ2-1; 7 positions match TRBD2. The junction had 1 base not matched to a gene; V was cut back by 5 bases and J by 3 bases. Germline V gene lookup returns CDR1 SGHDN and CDR2 FVKESK. The length of the CDR3 is 13 residues. The CDR3 DNA sequence: TGTGCCAGCAGCGGGGACTACTACAATGAGCAGTTCTTC. This gives the protein CASSGDYYNEQFF.

CDR3 amino acids: CASSLDTGFYEQYF. The CDR3 nucleotides are TGCGCCAGCAGCTTGGATACAGGGTTCTACGAGCAGTACTTC. V usage is TRBV5-1 and J usage is TRBJ2-7; the D gene is possibly TRBD1 (6 bases). Germline V gene lookup returns CDR1 SGHRS and CDR2 YFSETQ. Trimming pared 0 bases from V and 3 bases from J, leaving 10 bases between. The CDR3 spans 14 residues.

The genes are TRBV19 and TRBJ1-2; D uncertain. Germline CDR1 and CDR2: LNHDA and SQIVND (reference sequence). The CDR3 contains 13 residues. With 5 bases removed from V and 3 bases from J, the gap between germline ends came to 10 bases. Here the CDR3 reads CASSLQEDYGYTF. The CDR3 coding sequence is TGTGCCAGTAGTCTGCAGGAGGACTATGGCTACACCTTC.

This clone was found once. The chain employs TRBV6-5 and TRBJ1-6; TRBD1 might be the D (5 bases). Germline V gene lookup returns CDR1 MNHEY and CDR2 SVGAGI. Between the trimmed V and J ends, which lost 0 bases and 8 bases, there was a span of 11 bases. There are 15 residues in the CDR3. CDR3 in amino acids: CASSYSGKQDSPLHF. The CDR3 DNA follows: TGTGCCAGCAGTTACTCCGGTAAACAGGATTCACCCCTCCACTTT.

This clone was recorded a few times. The rearrangement joins TRBV5-4 to TRBJ2-1; the match to TRBD1 covers 8 bases. V was pared by 4 bases and J by 2 bases, with 5 bases of the junction left unmatched. The V gene's germline CDR1 is SGHNT and CDR2 YYREEE (reference sequence). The CDR3 contains 15 residues. The CDR3 sequence is CASSIRQGTYNEQFF. The CDR3 DNA reads as TGTGCCAGCAGCATAAGACAGGGGACCTACAATGAGCAGTTCTTC. The complete variable domain, with remaining parts taken from reference TRBV5-4 and TRBJ2-1, reads ETGVTQSPTHLIKTRGQQVTLRCSSQSGHNTVSWYQQALGQGPQFIFQYYREEENGRGNFPPRFSGLQFPNYSSELNVNALELDDSALYLCASSIRQGTYNEQFFGPGTRLTVL.

The chain is built from TRBV25-1 and TRBJ1-1; possible D gene TRBD1, 6 bases. V gave up 1 base and J gave up 8 bases, with 11 bases separating them. CDR1 and CDR2 (germline): MGHDK, SYGVNS. This CDR3 spans 13 amino acids. The CDR3 coding sequence is TGTGCCAGCAGTGAATTGGGGGGCTTAGAAGCTTTCTTT. Its translation is CASSELGGLEAFF.

The rearrangement links TRBV7-2 to TRBJ2-5; possible D gene TRBD2, 5 bases. The germline gives CDR1 SGHTA, CDR2 FQGNSA. This CDR3 comprises 12 residues. V lost 7 bases, J lost 5 bases, and 11 bases lay in between. The CDR3 loop is CASNQLDETQYF. The CDR3 nucleotides are TGTGCCAGCAACCAACTAGACGAGACCCAGTACTTC.

CDR3 loop: CAWSRVGLNTEAFF. The CDR3 DNA reads TGTGCCTGGAGCAGGGTAGGGTTAAACACTGAAGCTTTCTTT. V and J are TRBV30 and TRBJ1-1; D might be TRBD1 (5 bases). V gave up 3 bases and J gave up 2 bases, with 13 bases separating them. The CDR3 runs 14 residues. The germline V gene has CDR1 GTSNPN and CDR2 SVGIG (reference sequence).

The rearrangement uses TRBV7-2 and TRBJ2-3; 8 bases agree with TRBD2. V was clipped by 2 bases and J by 7 bases; unmatched bases: 2. CDR1 and CDR2 (germline): SGHTA, FQGNSA. This CDR3 has 13 residues. DNA of the CDR3: TGTGCCAGCAGCTTAACTAGCGGTTATACGCAGTATTTT. It is translated as CASSLTSGYTQYF.